This TCR beta chain came from a study of cytomegalovirus exposure and HLA in healthy donors. Here immunoSEQ multiplex PCR was the method, and the copy in TCRdb shows in-frame clones only, minus some. The table records around 150,000 clones, roughly 89% of them present only once. About this clone: Its antigen is currently unknown.

General study results and limits: One later analysis, an examination of the 120 or so validation repertoires, found that first-cohort TCR clusters tended to co-occur in them.

CDR3 size: 16 residues. Germline assignment: CDR1 MGHRA and CDR2 YSYEKL. With 5 bases clipped from V and 3 bases from J, the junction kept 10 bases outside the gene matches. The chain links TRBV4-1 to TRBJ2-3; 8 positions match TRBD2. Sequencing was performed on PBMCs. The clonotype was recovered from a man younger than 35 in good health and CMV-seropositive. Here the CDR3 DNA reads TGCGCCAGCAGCTACTCGGGAGGGCCGAGAACAGATACGCAGTATTTT. Protein product: CASSYSGGPRTDTQYF.